These T cell receptor beta chains were read from a single sample in a study of T cell changes during pregnancy in multiple sclerosis. Only in-frame clones appear in the TCRdb table, and some are missing; sequencing was by immunoSEQ multiplex PCR. The sample yields tens of thousands of clones, roughly 91% seen once. The sequences come from CD8+ T cells from peripheral blood mononuclear cells, collected before pregnancy. These receptors came from a female donor with multiple sclerosis, enrolled in a pregnancy study. CDR3s include the opening cysteine and the closing phenylalanine or tryptophan.

>TRBV15|TRBJ2-1
CATSRLGLAGGPSFSYNEQFF
>TRBV27|TRBJ1-1
CASSFRGYGTEAFF
>TRBV10-3|TRBJ2-1
CAINRDRENNEQFF
>TRBV9|TRBJ2-3
CASSGGTDTQYF
>TRBV6-1|TRBJ1-1
CASSEFQTRGTEAFF
>TRBV19|TRBJ2-2
CASSWGLAGELFF
>TRBV19|TRBJ2-3
CASTNGGLTDTQYF
>TRBV14|TRBJ2-1
CASSQGLAGVHNEQFF
>TRBV7-9|TRBJ2-1
CASSHRDRGNEQFF
>TRBV2|TRBJ2-3
CASSALAGGPRADTQYF
>TRBV7-9|TRBJ1-2
CASSFSDKTDGYTF
>TRBV19|TRBJ2-1
CASSRTGGSEQFF
>TRBV9|TRBJ2-3
CASSGLAGGASTDTQYF
>TRBV7-8|TRBJ2-1
CASSLAIRSGGLYNEQFF
>TRBV27|TRBJ2-7
CASSAGQTYEQYF
>TRBV5-1|TRBJ2-1
CASSSRTSGEYNEQFF
>TRBV19|TRBJ2-7
CASSAMTGSYEQYF
>TRBV11-1|TRBJ2-2
CASRWLADRTGELFF
>TRBV6-1|TRBJ1-3
CASPHSSGNTIYF